Sequencing of this T cell receptor beta chain was carried out in a study of beta chain features in type 1 diabetes (dated by TCRdb to 2017 to 2018). The study in broad terms: Patients and healthy donors did not differ in mean age, gender distribution, total cell number or subset yield. Across all samples, fewer than 110,000,000 sorted cells were examined, and cell number per subset correlated strongly with RNA yield. Whereas all 28 donors provided naive and central memory subsets, regulatory and stem cell-like memory subsets were isolated from just 8 patients and about 8 healthy donors. In the study, recently diagnosed type 1 diabetes patients and matched healthy donors were compared on the TCRB repertoires of their sorted circulating CD4+ T cell subsets. What the study reported, not specific to this receptor: Shorter templates might be favored by PCR, yet because patient and control samples were amplified and corrected together, any such skew would affect both groups equally. Because the HLA sub-analyses included only small numbers of individuals, any influence of HLA type on TCRB rearrangement was left unresolved. At VDJ recombination sites, type 1 diabetes patients had fewer insertions and more deleted nucleotides, which implies abnormalities in thymic rearrangement. Sequencing cDNA rather than genomic DNA could over-represent highly expressing activated cells, although activation and CD3 levels did not differ between groups. Naive, central memory and regulatory TCRB repertoires appeared to be more alike among patients than among healthy donors. A moderate but significant shortening of TCRB CDR3 length was observed in type 1 diabetes patients in all four CD4+ subsets.

The entire isolated RNA was reverse transcribed using the High Capacity cDNA Reverse Transcription Kit, and thus expressed TCRB transcripts were sequenced. Deep immunoSEQ sequencing was performed on naive, central memory and regulatory T cell samples, with an average of around 3.5 million total reads per sample. After sorted cells were lysed in RLT buffer, RNA was extracted with DNase-treated RNeasy Micro or Mini kits, with the choice depending on cell number. Each cell subset was processed separately to prevent cross-contamination, with patient and healthy donor samples processed together. The immunoSEQ multiplex PCR was used to amplify TCRB sequences from cDNA, generating 87-bp fragments that spanned the CDR3 region. The amplicons were sequenced using the Illumina HiSeq platform. In the paper's pipeline: Synthetic template baselines were used to correct PCR bias computationally, reads within Hamming distance 2 were collapsed, and singletons that could not be merged were discarded. By aligning reads against IMGT, V, D and J genes, CDR3 length, and insertions or deletions at six rearrangement sites were assigned. Within each subset, clonotype counts were normalized to sorted cell number, and only after that were true diversity and Gini coefficients computed with the tcR R package. The overlap coefficient, calculated on TCRB nucleotide sequences, was used to quantify repertoire sharing. Out-of-frame TCRB sequences from naive cells were analyzed to stand in for the pre-selection repertoire. Imported from immuneACCESS, the table was reduced by TCRdb to in-frame sequences with V and J called. These copies leave out some clones; in studies compared against another copy, an unresolved V gene accounts for under half, and the cause of the remainder is not known. V and J calls and clone size are as listed in that table; D and trimming were resolved from the DNA. Present in this sample are about 400,000 clones, roughly an eighth of which were seen just once. Jointly, the top ten make up 0.017% of the sample.

Each donor gave one peripheral blood draw, roughly 120 mL on average, collected into heparinised tubes. Using a panel that included CD45RO, CCR7, CD25, CD127, CD95 and CD27, naive, central memory, regulatory and stem cell-like memory CD4+ T cells were sorted on a BD FACSAria II. All sorted populations exceeded 95% purity. PBMCs were separated immediately by Lymphoprep density gradient centrifugation and were stained directly, without being cultured. Samples were stained and sorted in pairs, with one healthy donor and one patient per experiment, so that batch effects were minimized. Including the terminal cysteine and phenylalanine, the CDR3 comprises 18 residues. CDR3 DNA is the only sequence kept; it has 54 bases, read in frame from the first base. CDR1 KGHSH and CDR2 LQKENI were looked up in the germline V gene. At the junction V is shortened by 5 bases and J by 7 bases; bases outside the gene matches: 13.

A word on this clone: There is no known antigen for this receptor. Nothing much larger sits one base from this clone, and base qualities are not available.

The V and J segments used are TRBV18 and TRBJ2-1; the junction holds 14 bases that match TRBD2. Input material: naive CD4+ T cells from blood. Per the publication, the cell subset or site label means: true naive CD4+ T cells. The clonotype originates from a man between 18 and 35 years old in good health. The DNA sequence is given as TGTGCCAGCTCATTACAGGGGGGACTAGCGGGAGTTCCGAATGAGCAGTTCTTC. Its translation is CASSLQGGLAGVPNEQFF.